This record covers a single T cell receptor (beta chain). Its antigen is unknown. Germline assignment: CDR1 MNHEY and CDR2 SVGAGI. J was trimmed by 6 bases and V by 5 bases; bases with no gene match: 9. The CDR3 sequence is 14 residues long. This record comes from a study of graft-versus-host responses after intestinal transplantation. In the study overall: Transplantation in recipients was multivisceral, liver-intestinal, or isolated intestinal. Anti-thymocyte globulin induction, then tacrolimus and steroids for around three years, went to all recipients. The study's findings and limits: Some GvH clones appeared in ileal mucosa or blood before recipient bone marrow. Some patients had graft-donor T cell macrochimerism. In their allografts, the ratios of graft-versus-host to host-versus-graft T cell clones were high.

Profiled with immunoSEQ multiplex PCR; TCRdb holds only in-frame clones, not every one. The sample lists 70,000 or so clones; 84% were seen once. The chain recombines TRBV6-5 with TRBJ1-2, with 7 bases fitting TRBD1. The receptor's source is a human donor who was the organ donor for an intestinal transplant. The sequencing used unstimulated CD4+ T cells sorted from spleen or lymph node cells, collected before transplant. CDR3 region: CASSRPQGTNGYTF. As DNA, the CDR3 is TGTGCCAGCAGTCGTCCACAGGGGACGAATGGCTACACCTTC.